Below, one T cell receptor beta chain is given with its context. As yet, its antigen is unknown. Compared with germline, one end of the junction differs, possibly owing to a read error. Libraries were prepared by immunoSEQ multiplex PCR; TCRdb keeps only in-frame clonotypes and omits some of them. The sample includes tens of thousands of clones, 80% to 90% of them seen just once. This entry is derived from a study of OX40 agonist ivuxolimab in advanced cancers. About the research overall: At doses from 0.01 to 10 mg/kg, patients were given intravenous ivuxolimab every 2 weeks. A mean age of approximately 64 years, range roughly 23 to 85, was recorded, and approximately 80% were male. Study conclusions and caveats: CD8+ T cells averaged more expanded clones than CD4+.

On cycle 4 day 1 and cycle 7 day 1, as well as at baseline, blood was sampled. Germline lookup yields CDR1 KGHSH and CDR2 LQKENI. The CDR3 runs to 15 residues. Source: CD4+ or CD8+ T cells sorted from blood, taken in a trial of the OX40 agonist ivuxolimab. The clonotype comes from an adult with an advanced solid tumor such as melanoma, head and neck, liver or kidney cancer. The rearrangement joins TRBV18 to TRBJ2-7; 8 positions agree with TRBD1. The DNA of the CDR3 is TGTGTCAGCTCACCACCGGACAGGGTTGGCTACGAGCAGTACTTC. Translating it yields CVSSPPDRVGYEQYF.